The T cell receptor (beta chain) under discussion was sequenced for a study of T-cell memory formation after mild COVID-19. With respect to this clonotype: Its matching antigen is unknown.

The study's findings and limits: Later expanders leaned CD4+, whereas clones that contracted between day 15 and 85 were balanced CD4/CD8. There was no confirmation that second-wave clones peaking on day 37 were SARS-CoV-2 specific.

From 5'RACE with constant-segment primers came TCR alpha and TCR beta cDNA libraries that carried sample barcodes and UMIs. TCRdb re-called the 5' RACE reads with MiXCR, one entry per CDR3 protein. In the table there are 350,000 to 450,000 distinct CDR3 sequences, 28% of which are singletons. V was shortened by 5 bases and J by 5 bases, with 21 bases between the two germline ends. The length of the CDR3 is 17 residues. Germline CDR1 reads SEHNR; CDR2 reads FQNEAQ (reference sequence). The chain recombines TRBV7-9 with TRBJ2-2, with TRBD2 as a possible D gene (6 bases). Sequencing was done on a sample of PBMCs or a T cell subset sorted from them (not recorded which). The sequence was collected from an adult woman who had mild COVID-19 (a few samples of this study predate the infection). Cell type and time point are not known. The CDR3 sequence is CASSASSWGSGTGELFF. The CDR3, as DNA: TGTGCCAGCAGCGCCTCAAGTTGGGGGAGCGGGACCGGGGAGCTGTTTTTT.